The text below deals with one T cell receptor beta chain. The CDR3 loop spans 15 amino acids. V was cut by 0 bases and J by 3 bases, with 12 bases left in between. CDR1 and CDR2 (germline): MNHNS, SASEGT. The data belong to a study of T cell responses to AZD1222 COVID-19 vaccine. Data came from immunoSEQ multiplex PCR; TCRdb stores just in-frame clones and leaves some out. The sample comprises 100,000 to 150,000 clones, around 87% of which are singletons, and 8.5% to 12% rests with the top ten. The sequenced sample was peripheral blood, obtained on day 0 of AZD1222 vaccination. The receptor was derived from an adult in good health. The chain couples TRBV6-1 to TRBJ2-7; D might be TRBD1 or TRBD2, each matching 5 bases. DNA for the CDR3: TGTGCCAGCAGTGAAGCGCTCGGGGCGTTCTACGAGCAGTACTTC. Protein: CASSEALGAFYEQYF.